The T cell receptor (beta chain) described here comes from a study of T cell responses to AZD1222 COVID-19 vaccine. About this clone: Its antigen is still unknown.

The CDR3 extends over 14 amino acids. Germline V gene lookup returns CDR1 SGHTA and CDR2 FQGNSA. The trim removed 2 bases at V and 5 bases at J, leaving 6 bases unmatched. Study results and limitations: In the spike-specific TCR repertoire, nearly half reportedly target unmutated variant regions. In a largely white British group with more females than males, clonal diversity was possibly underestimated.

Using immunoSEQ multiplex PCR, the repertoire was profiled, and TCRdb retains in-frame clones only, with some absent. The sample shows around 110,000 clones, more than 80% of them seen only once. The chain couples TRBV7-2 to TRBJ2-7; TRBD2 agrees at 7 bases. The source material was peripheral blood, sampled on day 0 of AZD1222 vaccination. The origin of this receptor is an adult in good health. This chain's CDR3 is CASSLTGGSHEQYF. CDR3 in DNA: TGTGCCAGCAGCTTAACCGGCGGGAGTCACGAGCAGTACTTC.